The rows below give T cell receptor beta chains drawn from one sample of a study of T cell repertoires in cytomegalovirus infection. For these TCRs, the target antigens are not known. In TCRdb, the reads were re-called with MiXCR into one record per CDR3 protein. There are about 340,000 distinct CDR3 sequences in the sample; about 28% occur only once, and 20% lies in the top ten. The sequenced sample was cultured PBMCs, obtained from culture after CMV antigen stimulation. The receptors were sampled from a human donor in good health (CMV status not recorded). Some clones in this sample may be carry-over from other donors' samples. The CDR3 runs from the conserved cysteine through the conserved F or W. Fields, in order: V gene, J gene, D gene, clone size, CDR3 DNA, CDR3 protein. A D gene is named only where the DNA matches it firmly. The size field is filled for only some rows; it gives once, few, many or a size class.

v_gene: TRBV27; j_gene: TRBJ2-7; d_gene: NA; abundance: NA; CDR3nt: TGTGCCAGCAGTTCGTTACTGTCGACCCACTACGAGCAGTACTTC; CDR3aa: CASSSLLSTHYEQYF
v_gene: TRBV4-1; j_gene: TRBJ2-2; d_gene: NA; abundance: few; CDR3nt: TGCGCCAGCAGCCAAGAGTCGTCCGGGGAGCTGTTTTTT; CDR3aa: CASSQESSGELFF
v_gene: TRBV20-1; j_gene: TRBJ2-2; d_gene: NA; abundance: NA; CDR3nt: TGCAGTGCTAGAGGGAAAGGGGCCGGGGAGCTGTTTTTT; CDR3aa: CSARGKGAGELFF
v_gene: TRBV12-3/TRBV12-4; j_gene: TRBJ2-1; d_gene: TRBD2; abundance: few; CDR3nt: TGTGCCAGCAGTCAGAGACTAGCGTCCTACAATGAGCAGTTCTTC; CDR3aa: CASSQRLASYNEQFF
v_gene: TRBV6-5; j_gene: TRBJ1-1; d_gene: NA; abundance: NA; CDR3nt: TGTGCCAGCAGTAGGACAAATACAAACACTGAAGCTTTCTTT; CDR3aa: CASSRTNTNTEAFF
v_gene: TRBV28; j_gene: TRBJ2-7; d_gene: TRBD1; abundance: NA; CDR3nt: TGTGCCAGCAGTTTTCGATCGACAGGGGGCTACGAGCAGTACTTC; CDR3aa: CASSFRSTGGYEQYF
v_gene: TRBV5-4; j_gene: TRBJ1-6; d_gene: NA; abundance: NA; CDR3nt: TGTGCCAGCAGCTCAAGGGACGGCCCGCCCCTCCACTTT; CDR3aa: CASSSRDGPPLHF
v_gene: TRBV7-2; j_gene: TRBJ1-5; d_gene: NA; abundance: many; CDR3nt: TGTGCCAGCAGCTTGGGGGGGCGGTCAAATCAGCCCCAGCATTTT; CDR3aa: CASSLGGRSNQPQHF
v_gene: TRBV6-6; j_gene: TRBJ2-7; d_gene: NA; abundance: NA; CDR3nt: TGTGCCAGCAGTACGCTCTGGGTTGGTGACGAGCAGTACTTC; CDR3aa: CASSTLWVGDEQYF
v_gene: TRBV29-1; j_gene: TRBJ2-7; d_gene: TRBD1; abundance: NA; CDR3nt: TGCAGCGTTCGAGGACAGGGGTTCGAGCAGTACTTC; CDR3aa: CSVRGQGFEQYF
v_gene: TRBV11-2; j_gene: TRBJ2-5; d_gene: NA; abundance: few; CDR3nt: TGTGCCAGCAGCCCCGACCCACAAGAGACCCAGTACTTC; CDR3aa: CASSPDPQETQYF
v_gene: TRBV7-2; j_gene: TRBJ2-5; d_gene: TRBD1; abundance: few; CDR3nt: TGTGCCAGCAGCAGTACACAGGGGCAAGAGACCCAGTACTTC; CDR3aa: CASSSTQGQETQYF
v_gene: TRBV7-2; j_gene: TRBJ1-2; d_gene: TRBD1; abundance: NA; CDR3nt: TGTGCCAGCAGCTCGGGACAGGGAGAAGATGGCTACACCTTC; CDR3aa: CASSSGQGEDGYTF
v_gene: TRBV12-3/TRBV12-4; j_gene: TRBJ2-7; d_gene: NA; abundance: NA; CDR3nt: TGTGTCAGCAGTCCCGTGGGGGCGGATTACGAGCAGTACTTC; CDR3aa: CVSSPVGADYEQYF
v_gene: TRBV28; j_gene: TRBJ2-2; d_gene: NA; abundance: NA; CDR3nt: TGTGCCAGCAGTTTAGGTCTCGGGGGACCGAACACCGGGGAGCTGTTTTTT; CDR3aa: CASSLGLGGPNTGELFF
v_gene: TRBV20-1; j_gene: TRBJ2-5; d_gene: TRBD2; abundance: once; CDR3nt: TGCAGTGCTAGAGATGGATCTAGCGGGAGACGAGAGACCCAGTACTTC; CDR3aa: CSARDGSSGRRETQYF
v_gene: TRBV25-1; j_gene: TRBJ2-4; d_gene: TRBD1; abundance: NA; CDR3nt: TGTGCCAGCAGTGGGATGACCCCCGGGACAGGAGCAAACATTCAGTACTTC; CDR3aa: CASSGMTPGTGANIQYF
v_gene: TRBV7-2; j_gene: TRBJ1-2; d_gene: NA; abundance: few; CDR3nt: TGTGCCAGCAACCCCTCGACAGTTAACTATGGCTACACCTTC; CDR3aa: CASNPSTVNYGYTF
v_gene: TRBV19; j_gene: TRBJ2-3; d_gene: NA; abundance: NA; CDR3nt: TGTGCCACGGCCAGCGCCGGGACAGATACGCAGTATTTT; CDR3aa: CATASAGTDTQYF
v_gene: TRBV20-1; j_gene: TRBJ1-4; d_gene: NA; abundance: NA; CDR3nt: TGCAGTGCTAAACAGGGTACTAATGAAAAACTGTTTTTT; CDR3aa: CSAKQGTNEKLFF
v_gene: TRBV28; j_gene: TRBJ2-7; d_gene: TRBD1; abundance: NA; CDR3nt: TGTGCCAGCAGAACTTTTCCGGGACAGGGGTACTACGAGCAGTACTTC; CDR3aa: CASRTFPGQGYYEQYF
v_gene: TRBV7-7; j_gene: TRBJ2-7; d_gene: TRBD2; abundance: few; CDR3nt: TGTGCCAGCAGCCTGCGACTAGCGGGGGTCCACTCCTACGAGCAGTACTTC; CDR3aa: CASSLRLAGVHSYEQYF
v_gene: TRBV15; j_gene: TRBJ1-2; d_gene: TRBD1; abundance: NA; CDR3nt: TGTGCCACCCTAGGACAGGGAGTTAACTATGGCTACACCTTC; CDR3aa: CATLGQGVNYGYTF
v_gene: TRBV24-1; j_gene: TRBJ2-2; d_gene: TRBD1; abundance: NA; CDR3nt: TGTGCCACCAGCTCCTATACAGGGGGCGCGTCAACCGGGGAGCTGTTTTTT; CDR3aa: CATSSYTGGASTGELFF
v_gene: TRBV5-5; j_gene: TRBJ1-5; d_gene: NA; abundance: many; CDR3nt: TGTGCCAGCAGCTTAAACAGCCTTAGCAATCAGCCCCAGCATTTT; CDR3aa: CASSLNSLSNQPQHF
v_gene: TRBV7-8; j_gene: TRBJ2-1; d_gene: NA; abundance: few; CDR3nt: TGTGCCAGCAGCTCCCGGGATGACAATGAGCAGTTCTTC; CDR3aa: CASSSRDDNEQFF
v_gene: TRBV7-2; j_gene: TRBJ2-1; d_gene: TRBD1; abundance: NA; CDR3nt: TGTGCCAGCAGCTATGGGGGGACAGGGCAAAATGAGCAGTTCTTC; CDR3aa: CASSYGGTGQNEQFF
v_gene: TRBV4-1; j_gene: TRBJ2-7; d_gene: NA; abundance: NA; CDR3nt: TGCGCCAGCAGCCAAGAAAACGGGAACGAGCAGTACTTC; CDR3aa: CASSQENGNEQYF
v_gene: TRBV7-8; j_gene: TRBJ1-1; d_gene: NA; abundance: many; CDR3nt: TGTGCCAGCAGCTCCCGGGGTCACCATGCTTTCTTT; CDR3aa: CASSSRGHHAFF
v_gene: TRBV3-1; j_gene: TRBJ2-5; d_gene: TRBD1; abundance: many; CDR3nt: TGTGCCAGCAGCCAAGGGACAGGGTCACAAGAGACCCAGTACTTC; CDR3aa: CASSQGTGSQETQYF
v_gene: TRBV28; j_gene: TRBJ2-1; d_gene: TRBD2; abundance: NA; CDR3nt: TGTGCCAGCAGTCCGGCGCTAGCGGGAGGGTTGTACAATGAGCAGTTCTTC; CDR3aa: CASSPALAGGLYNEQFF
v_gene: TRBV14; j_gene: TRBJ2-7; d_gene: NA; abundance: NA; CDR3nt: TGTGCCAGCAGCCAAGCTTTAACTATCAGCTCCTACGAGCAGTACTTC; CDR3aa: CASSQALTISSYEQYF
v_gene: TRBV7-2; j_gene: TRBJ2-5; d_gene: TRBD2; abundance: many; CDR3nt: TGTGCCAGCAGCTTACCCCGTCGACTAGCGGGACCTCGGGAGACCCAGTACTTC; CDR3aa: CASSLPRRLAGPRETQYF
v_gene: TRBV6-2/TRBV6-3; j_gene: TRBJ2-3; d_gene: NA; abundance: NA; CDR3nt: TGTGCCAGCAGAACCGGGACTACAGATACGCAGTATTTT; CDR3aa: CASRTGTTDTQYF
v_gene: TRBV6-5; j_gene: TRBJ1-1; d_gene: NA; abundance: few; CDR3nt: TGTGCCAGCAGTTCTAGACAGGTCCTCATGAACACTGAAGCTTTCTTT; CDR3aa: CASSSRQVLMNTEAFF
v_gene: TRBV2; j_gene: TRBJ1-5; d_gene: NA; abundance: many; CDR3nt: TGTGCCAGCAGTGAAGACAATCAGCCCCAGCATTTT; CDR3aa: CASSEDNQPQHF
v_gene: TRBV12-3/TRBV12-4; j_gene: TRBJ1-2; d_gene: NA; abundance: NA; CDR3nt: TGTGCCAGCAGCTTTCTCAGGGCAAACTATGGCTACACCTTC; CDR3aa: CASSFLRANYGYTF
v_gene: TRBV4-2; j_gene: TRBJ2-2; d_gene: NA; abundance: few; CDR3nt: TGTGCCAGCAGCCATTCCAGGACCCTAGCGTTAAAGAACACCGGGGAGCTGTTTTTT; CDR3aa: CASSHSRTLALKNTGELFF
v_gene: TRBV7-6; j_gene: TRBJ1-1; d_gene: TRBD1; abundance: NA; CDR3nt: TGTGCCAGCAGCCTAAGGGGGACAGGGGACACTGAAGCTTTCTTT; CDR3aa: CASSLRGTGDTEAFF
v_gene: TRBV12-3/TRBV12-4; j_gene: TRBJ2-7; d_gene: NA; abundance: NA; CDR3nt: TGTGCCAGCAGGGGGGCGGGGGCGGGGTACGAGCAGTACTTC; CDR3aa: CASRGAGAGYEQYF
v_gene: TRBV7-3; j_gene: TRBJ2-1; d_gene: TRBD2; abundance: few; CDR3nt: TGTGCCAGCAGCCCAACTCCGGGACTAGCGGGGTCGAATGAGCAGTTCTTC; CDR3aa: CASSPTPGLAGSNEQFF
v_gene: TRBV29-1; j_gene: TRBJ2-7; d_gene: NA; abundance: NA; CDR3nt: TGCAGCGTTGAGGAGGGGTACGAGCAGTACTTC; CDR3aa: CSVEEGYEQYF
v_gene: TRBV12-3/TRBV12-4; j_gene: TRBJ2-1; d_gene: NA; abundance: few; CDR3nt: TGTGCCAGCAGGTCTATTTCGGAGCGCAATGAGCAGTTCTTC; CDR3aa: CASRSISERNEQFF
v_gene: TRBV6-4; j_gene: TRBJ2-1; d_gene: TRBD1; abundance: many; CDR3nt: TGTGCCAGCAGTATGGGACAGGGGCCTTACAATGAGCAGTTCTTC; CDR3aa: CASSMGQGPYNEQFF
v_gene: TRBV5-4; j_gene: TRBJ2-5; d_gene: TRBD2; abundance: few; CDR3nt: TGTGCCAGCAGCTCGAGGAGCGGGGGGCAAGAGACCCAGTACTTC; CDR3aa: CASSSRSGGQETQYF
v_gene: TRBV6-6; j_gene: TRBJ2-3; d_gene: NA; abundance: NA; CDR3nt: TGTGCCAGCAGTCTTGGACAAGCGGCCGTCTCGACAGATACGCAGTATTTT; CDR3aa: CASSLGQAAVSTDTQYF
v_gene: TRBV3-1; j_gene: TRBJ1-6; d_gene: TRBD1; abundance: NA; CDR3nt: TGTGCCAGCAGCCGGGACAGGGGTGCGAGAACACCCCTCCACTTT; CDR3aa: CASSRDRGARTPLHF
v_gene: TRBV4-1; j_gene: TRBJ2-5; d_gene: TRBD1; abundance: NA; CDR3nt: TGCGCCAGCAGCCAAGAAGGGGACAGGGTAAACTTC; CDR3aa: CASSQEGDRVNF
v_gene: TRBV20-1; j_gene: TRBJ1-1; d_gene: NA; abundance: NA; CDR3nt: TGCAGTGCTAGAGCCCTCGAGGGGAACACTGAAGCTTTCTTT; CDR3aa: CSARALEGNTEAFF
v_gene: TRBV6-4; j_gene: TRBJ1-1; d_gene: NA; abundance: NA; CDR3nt: TGTGCCAGCACCCAAGACCCTCGGACTGAAGCTTTCTTT; CDR3aa: CASTQDPRTEAFF
v_gene: TRBV19; j_gene: TRBJ1-5; d_gene: NA; abundance: NA; CDR3nt: TGTGCCAGTAGTATTGGGAACAGGGAATATGGACAGCCCCAGCATTTT; CDR3aa: CASSIGNREYGQPQHF
v_gene: TRBV5-5; j_gene: TRBJ1-2; d_gene: NA; abundance: few; CDR3nt: TGTGCCAGCAGTATTTCAGACACTAACTATGGCTACACCTTC; CDR3aa: CASSISDTNYGYTF
v_gene: TRBV7-9; j_gene: TRBJ2-4; d_gene: NA; abundance: few; CDR3nt: TGTGCCAGTATTGGTTGGGAAAACATTCAGTACTTC; CDR3aa: CASIGWENIQYF
v_gene: TRBV27; j_gene: TRBJ1-4; d_gene: TRBD1; abundance: few; CDR3nt: TGTGCCAGCAGTTTATCATACAGGGGGCTGGGTAATGAAAAACTGTTTTTT; CDR3aa: CASSLSYRGLGNEKLFF
v_gene: TRBV6-5; j_gene: TRBJ2-1; d_gene: NA; abundance: NA; CDR3nt: TGTGCCAGCAGTTACGGTCCATTCAATGAGCAGTTCTTC; CDR3aa: CASSYGPFNEQFF
v_gene: TRBV7-6; j_gene: TRBJ2-1; d_gene: TRBD2; abundance: few; CDR3nt: TGTGCCAGCAGCACCCCGGGACTAGCGGGAGTGAATGAGCAGTTCTTC; CDR3aa: CASSTPGLAGVNEQFF
v_gene: TRBV4-1; j_gene: TRBJ1-3; d_gene: NA; abundance: NA; CDR3nt: TGCGCCAGCAGCCAAGATCCGCAATCTGGAAACACCATATATTTT; CDR3aa: CASSQDPQSGNTIYF
v_gene: TRBV7-2; j_gene: TRBJ2-2; d_gene: NA; abundance: NA; CDR3nt: TGTGCCAGCCCTCAGAGTGGTTTGAACACCGGGGAGCTGTTTTTT; CDR3aa: CASPQSGLNTGELFF
v_gene: TRBV7-8; j_gene: TRBJ2-3; d_gene: NA; abundance: NA; CDR3nt: TGTGCCAGCAGCTCGGACTACGCGACAACAGATACGCAGTATTTT; CDR3aa: CASSSDYATTDTQYF